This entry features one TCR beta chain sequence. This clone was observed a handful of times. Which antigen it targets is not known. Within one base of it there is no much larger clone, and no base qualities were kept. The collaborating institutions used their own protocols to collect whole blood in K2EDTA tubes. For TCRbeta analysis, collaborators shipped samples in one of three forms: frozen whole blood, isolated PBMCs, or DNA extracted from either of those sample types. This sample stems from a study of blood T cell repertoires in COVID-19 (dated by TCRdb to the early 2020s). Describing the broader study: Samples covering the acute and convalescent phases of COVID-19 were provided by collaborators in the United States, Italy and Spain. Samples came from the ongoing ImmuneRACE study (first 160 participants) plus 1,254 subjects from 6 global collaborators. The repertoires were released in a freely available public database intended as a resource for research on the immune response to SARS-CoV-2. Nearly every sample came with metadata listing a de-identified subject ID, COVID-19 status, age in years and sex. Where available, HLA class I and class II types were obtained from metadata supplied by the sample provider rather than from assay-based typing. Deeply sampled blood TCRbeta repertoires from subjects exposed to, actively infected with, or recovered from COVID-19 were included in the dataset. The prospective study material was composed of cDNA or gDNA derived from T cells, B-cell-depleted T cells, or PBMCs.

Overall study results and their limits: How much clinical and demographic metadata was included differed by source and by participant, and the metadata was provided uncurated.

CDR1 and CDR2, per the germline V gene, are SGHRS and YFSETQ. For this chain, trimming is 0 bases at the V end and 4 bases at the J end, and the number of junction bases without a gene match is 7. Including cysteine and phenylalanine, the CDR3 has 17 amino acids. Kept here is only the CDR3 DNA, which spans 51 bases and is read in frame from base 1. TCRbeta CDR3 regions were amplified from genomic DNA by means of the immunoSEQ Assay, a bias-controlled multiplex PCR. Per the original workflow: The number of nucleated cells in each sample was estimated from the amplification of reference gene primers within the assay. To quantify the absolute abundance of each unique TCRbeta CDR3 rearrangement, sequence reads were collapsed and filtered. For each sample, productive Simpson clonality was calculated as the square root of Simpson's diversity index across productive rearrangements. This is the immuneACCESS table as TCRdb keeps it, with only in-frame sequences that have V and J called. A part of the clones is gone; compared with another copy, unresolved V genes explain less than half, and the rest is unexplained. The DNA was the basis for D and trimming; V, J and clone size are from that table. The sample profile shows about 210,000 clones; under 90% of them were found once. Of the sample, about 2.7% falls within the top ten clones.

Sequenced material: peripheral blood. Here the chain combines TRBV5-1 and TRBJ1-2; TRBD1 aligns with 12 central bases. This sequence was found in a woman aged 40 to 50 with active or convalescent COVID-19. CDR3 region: CASSLASGQGAVYGYTF. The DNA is TGCGCCAGCAGCTTGGCGTCGGGACAGGGGGCGGTCTATGGCTACACCTTC.